This T cell receptor (beta chain) was profiled in a study of CD8 T cells in ankylosing spondylitis (dated by TCRdb to 2015 to 2018). Background on the whole study: The study profiled T cell receptor beta repertoires in healthy donors and ankylosing spondylitis patients to find disease-linked TCR variants. The full study cohort was made up of about two dozen ankylosing spondylitis patients and about a hundred healthy donors. Peripheral blood was sampled, and synovial fluid was also collected from ankylosing spondylitis patients. What the study reported, not specific to this receptor: A CD8+ phenotype was shown by the disease-linked clones, which were found at relatively low frequencies in peripheral blood. Some TCR beta motif variants had previously been reported in synovial fluid and blood of reactive arthritis patients, which suggested common disease-initiation mechanisms. According to the report, matched synovial fluid samples from ankylosing spondylitis patients were significantly enriched for the disease-linked clones. A TCR beta motif of eight highly homologous amino acid variants appeared characteristic of blood from ankylosing spondylitis patients.

Sequencer: Illumina HiSeq 2500. Quantitative 5'-RACE with molecular barcodes was the method used to prepare the TCR beta libraries. On the authors' methods: To identify disease-linked TCR variants, a new computational method was used, one built on a probabilistic model of VDJ rearrangement. The public reads were reprocessed in TCRdb via fastp at Q25 and MiXCR, keeping in-frame beta chains. Rows with one shared CDR3 protein collapse into an entry with the most common genes and DNA. These V and J calls are TCRdb output, not the study's own analysis. The sample table shows 220,000 or so distinct CDR3 sequences, and around 17% are seen once. In total, the top ten clones hold roughly 42% of the sample. Comments on this clonotype: The antigen this receptor binds is unknown. No base-level quality is on record; no much larger clone is a single base apart.

Between the V and J ends, shortened by 4 bases and 3 bases respectively, the junction contains 12 bases. Including the terminal cysteine and phenylalanine, the CDR3 comprises 14 residues. Only the CDR3 DNA stays, 42 bases, in frame from base 1. CDR1 and CDR2, per the germline V gene, are SGHRS and YFSETQ. The clonotype comes from a male donor with ankylosing spondylitis. Recombination linked TRBV5-1 to TRBJ2-3; the D segment may tentatively be TRBD1 or TRBD2, each giving 5 matched bases. Source material: blood, either unsorted or a sorted T cell fraction (not recorded which). The CDR3 reads CASSPLGTTDTQYF. The DNA sequence follows: TGCGCCAGCAGCCCGCTTGGGACGACAGATACGCAGTATTTT.